The 30 T cell receptor beta chains in this list originate from one sample, sequenced in a study of early T cells in non-severe SARS-CoV-2 infection. One entry per CDR3 protein, called by TCRdb with MiXCR from the 5' RACE reads. The sample has some 30,000 distinct CDR3 sequences, around 9% seen once. Material: whole blood. These TCRs come from an adult who was a healthcare worker with PCR-confirmed SARS-CoV-2 infection or an uninfected control (not recorded which).

This clonotype was recorded many times. The rearrangement uses TRBV6-1 and TRBJ2-3; perhaps TRBD2 as D (5 bases). Germline V gene sequence: CDR1 MNHNS, CDR2 SASEGT. Trimming pared 6 bases from V and 5 bases from J, leaving 21 bases between. CDR3 length: 16 amino acids. CDR3 DNA sequence: TGTGCCAGCAGCCGCCCGGGGTTAGGGCCACAAGATACGCAGTATTTT. Its translation: CASSRPGLGPQDTQYF.

In its sample, this clonotype was seen many times. The CDR3 protein is CASRGQGQETQYF. The CDR3 coding sequence is TGTGCCAGCAGGGGACAGGGCCAAGAGACCCAGTACTTC. This sequence joins TRBV2 and TRBJ2-5; TRBD1 agrees at 9 bases. The CDR3 is 13 amino acids. J lost 1 base, V lost 6 bases, and 0 bases had no gene match. Germline V lookup: CDR1 SNHLY, CDR2 FYNNEI.

The CDR3 reads CASSTRTGTAEGQYF. CDR3 sequence (DNA): TGTGCCAGCAGCACCCGGACAGGTACGGCGGAGGGGCAGTACTTC. J is TRBJ2-7 and V is TRBV13, with D possibly matching TRBD1 (7 bases). The germline V gene encodes CDR1 PRHDT and CDR2 FYEKMQ (reference sequence). CDR3 length: 15 amino acids. Trimming pared 5 bases from V and 9 bases from J, leaving 23 bases between.

This clonotype was counted at least ten times. The J gene is TRBJ2-7, the V gene TRBV6-5, with D possibly called TRBD1 or TRBD2 (6 bases each). This CDR3 is built from 13 residues. Per the germline V gene, CDR1 is MNHEY and CDR2 is SVGAGI. V dropped 10 bases and J dropped 4 bases, with 17 bases sitting between them. CDR3 sequence reads: CAISGASEYEQYF. CDR3 DNA sequence: TGTGCCATATCGGGGGCTAGCGAGTACGAGCAGTACTTC.

This clonotype was seen repeatedly, ten times or more. The DNA for the CDR3 is TGTGCCAGCACTATCGGCTCGTCCTACGAGCAGTACTTC. Translating it yields CASTIGSSYEQYF. The chain is built from TRBV3-1 and TRBJ2-7; D ambiguous. CDR3 length equals 13 residues. CDR1 is LGHDT, CDR2 YNNKEL, per germline (reference sequence). The V and J ends lost 7 bases and 1 base respectively, with 11 bases between them.

This clonotype was recorded at least ten times. The genes are TRBV7-9 and TRBJ1-1; D is uncertain. This CDR3 comprises 13 residues. V was pared by 2 bases and J by 1 base, with 5 bases between. Germline CDR1 is SEHNR and CDR2 is FQNEAQ (reference sequence). The CDR3 DNA sequence: TGTGCCAGCAGCTTAACCCAGAACACTGAAGCTTTCTTT. This encodes CASSLTQNTEAFF.

The chain employs TRBV7-9 and TRBJ2-3; 9 positions match TRBD2. V lost 9 bases and J lost 1; bases outside the gene matches: 8. Germline V CDR1 and CDR2: SEHNR, FQNEAQ (reference sequence). The CDR3 extends over 15 amino acids. Here the CDR3 reads CARSVTSGGTDTQYF. As DNA, the CDR3 is TGTGCCAGGTCTGTGACTAGCGGAGGCACAGATACGCAGTATTTT. Full variable domain (remainder filled in from reference TRBV7-9 and TRBJ2-3): DTGVSQNPRHKITKRGQNVTFRCDPISEHNRLYWYRQTLGQGPEFLTYFQNEAQLEKSRLLSDRFSAERPKGSFSTLEIQRTEQGDSAMYLCARSVTSGGTDTQYFGPGTRLTVL.

At least ten counts were recorded for this clonotype. J is TRBJ2-7 and V is TRBV7-2, with D unclear. CDR1 is SGHTA and CDR2 is FQGNSA in the germline V gene. V was clipped by 5 bases and J by 7 bases, with 15 bases between them. CDR3 size: 13 residues. This chain's CDR3 is CASSHRSLGEQYF. For the CDR3, the DNA is TGTGCCAGCAGCCATCGTTCCCTCGGAGAGCAGTACTTC.

This clonotype was seen many times. The chain recombines TRBV12-3 or TRBV12-4 with TRBJ2-7; 7 nucleotides match TRBD2. After removal of 6 bases from V and 0 bases from J, the junction contained 5 bases not matched to a gene. The CDR3 loop spans 14 amino acids. CDR3 amino acids: CASSILASSYEQYF. As DNA, the CDR3 is TGTGCCAGCAGCATACTAGCGAGCTCCTACGAGCAGTACTTC.

The chain is built from TRBV10-3 and TRBJ1-1; TRBD1 matches at 9 bases. The CDR3 has 13 amino acids. The junction had 3 bases not matched to a gene; V was cut back by 6 bases and J by 4 bases. Germline V CDR1 and CDR2: ENHRY, SYGVKD. The CDR3 loop reads CAIRGQGITEAFF. The CDR3 DNA reads TGTGCCATCAGGGGACAGGGAATCACTGAAGCTTTCTTT.

There are many counts of this clonotype. A read error may produce the germline difference seen at one junction end. V is TRBV7-7 and J is TRBJ2-1, with D hard to call. Per the germline V gene, CDR1 is SSHAT and CDR2 is FNYEAQ (reference sequence). The length of the CDR3 is 12 residues. In DNA form, the CDR3 reads TGTGCTAGCAGCCCCGAGGTTGGTGAGCAGTTCTTC. It is translated as CASSPEVGEQFF.

J is TRBJ2-3 and V is TRBV5-4; a possible D gene is TRBD1 (5 bases). Trimming cost V 0 bases and J 1 base, with 9 bases left between them. Germline V gene sequence: CDR1 SGHNT, CDR2 YYREEE (reference sequence). The CDR3 is 15 amino acids. CDR3 nucleotides: TGTGCCAGCAGCTTGGAAAGCAGGGGCACAGATACGCAGTATTTT. Residues: CASSLESRGTDTQYF.

Many counts were recorded for this clonotype. The chain joins TRBV10-3 to TRBJ2-7; 7 nucleotides line up with TRBD2. There are 13 residues in the CDR3. Germline-derived CDR1 and CDR2 are ENHRY and SYGVKD. Trimming cost V 10 bases and J 5 bases; bases outside gene matches: 11. CDR3 sequence reads: CATSWGGADEQYF. CDR3 DNA sequence: TGTGCCACCTCCTGGGGAGGGGCCGACGAGCAGTACTTC.

This clonotype has at least ten counts. J is TRBJ2-5 and V is TRBV5-1; 7 nucleotides align to TRBD2. J gave up 1 base and V 4 bases, and 4 bases lay outside the gene matches. Germline lookup yields CDR1 SGHRS and CDR2 YFSETQ. This CDR3 has 14 amino acids. The CDR3 nucleotides are TGCGCCAGCAGCAACGGCGGGGGCCAAGAGACCCAGTACTTC. Amino acids: CASSNGGGQETQYF.

In its sample, this clonotype was seen a few times. The chain is built from TRBV18 and TRBJ1-6, with unresolved D. Germline CDR1 KGHSH, CDR2 LQKENI. This CDR3 contains 15 residues. Trimming pared 2 bases from V and 6 bases from J, leaving 11 bases between. In DNA, the CDR3 is TGTGCCAGCTCACCAGAGCCGAGGGCTAATTCACCCCTCCACTTT. Its translation: CASSPEPRANSPLHF.

This clonotype was detected many times. This chain uses TRBV29-1 with TRBJ1-5, with a weak D call TRBD1 (6 bases). The CDR3 consists of 13 residues. Germline V gene sequence: CDR1 SQVTM, CDR2 ANQGSEA. Deletions cut 5 bases from V and 3 bases from J, with 11 bases between. In nucleotides, the CDR3 is TGCAGCGTTCAAGGGGGGGACAATCAGCCCCAGCATTTT. It is translated as CSVQGGDNQPQHF. Full variable domain (rest looked up from reference TRBV29-1 and TRBJ1-5): SAVISQKPSRDICQRGTSLTIQCQVDSQVTMMFWYRQQPGQSLTLIATANQGSEATYESGFVIDKFPISRPNLTFSTLTVSNMSPEDSSIYLCSVQGGDNQPQHFGDGTRLSIL.

This clonotype was seen a few times. This rearrangement joins TRBV6-2 or TRBV6-3 to TRBJ1-2, with unresolved D. From germline, CDR1 is MNHEY and CDR2 SVGEGT. V lost 4 bases to trimming and J lost 3 bases, with 21 bases between them. The CDR3 has 17 amino acids. CDR3 nucleotides: TGTGCCAGCAGTTTCACCCTACTCCCCGACGGGGACTATGGCTACACCTTC. As protein: CASSFTLLPDGDYGYTF.

In this sample, this clonotype turned up many times. The CDR3: CATSDSGHNSPLHF. In DNA form, the CDR3 reads TGTGCCACCAGTGATTCGGGACATAATTCACCCCTCCACTTT. The chain has TRBV24-1 and TRBJ1-6; possible D gene TRBD1, 5 bases. Germline V lookup: CDR1 KGHDR, CDR2 SFDVKD. Deletions cut 2 bases from V and 5 bases from J, with 6 bases between. The CDR3 is made up of 14 amino acids.

This clonotype occurred a few times. This chain joins TRBV7-9 and TRBJ2-7, with 8 positions matching TRBD1. This CDR3 has 16 amino acids. The ends lost 1 base at V and 1 base at J; junction bases unmatched: 6. CDR1 and CDR2 from the germline V gene are SEHNR and FQNEAQ (reference sequence). CDR3 region: CASSLGGQGGSYEQYF. CDR3 nucleotide sequence: TGTGCCAGCAGCTTAGGTGGACAGGGAGGATCCTACGAGCAGTACTTC.

This clonotype showed up many times. The genes are TRBV7-2 and TRBJ1-3, with TRBD1 as a possible D gene (6 bases). The CDR3 extends over 16 amino acids. The germline V gene encodes CDR1 SGHTA and CDR2 FQGNSA. V was cut by 7 bases and J by 0 bases, with 16 bases left in between. The DNA of the CDR3 is TGTGCCAGCAACTCTGGGGGGCGGACCTCTGGAAACACCATATATTTT. Translation gives CASNSGGRTSGNTIYF.

This clonotype was counted ten times or more. The chain combines TRBV5-6 with TRBJ1-5; D is undetermined. V gave up 2 bases and J gave up 3 bases, with 15 bases separating them. Germline values: CDR1 SGHDT, CDR2 YYEEEE. The CDR3 length is 16 residues. DNA for the CDR3: TGTGCCAGCAGCTTTATTGGCGGTGGTTACAATCAGCCCCAGCATTTT. Translating gives CASSFIGGGYNQPQHF. The whole variable domain, filled in from reference TRBV5-6 and TRBJ1-5, reads DAGVTQSPTHLIKTRGQQVTLRCSPKSGHDTVSWYQQALGQGPQFIFQYYEEEERQRGNFPDRFSGHQFPNYSSELNVNALLLGDSALYLCASSFIGGGYNQPQHFGDGTRLSIL.

In its sample, this clonotype was seen many times. The chain carries TRBV27 and TRBJ1-5; D not certain. The CDR3 is 15 residues long. V was trimmed by 3 bases and J by 2 bases, leaving 11 bases between them. CDR1 is MNHEY and CDR2 is SMNVEV in the germline V gene (reference sequence). CDR3 in DNA: TGTGCCAGCAGTTTTGCGGGCAGTGGCAATCAGCCCCAGCATTTT. Protein product: CASSFAGSGNQPQHF.

There are a few counts of this clonotype. This chain links TRBV7-2 with TRBJ2-2; tentative D call: TRBD2 (7 bases). The CDR3 is 16 residues long. Between the trimmed V and J ends, which lost 5 bases and 3 bases, there was a span of 16 bases. The germline gives CDR1 SGHTA, CDR2 FQGNSA. The CDR3 bases are TGTGCCAGCAGCCCTCAAGGGGGGGCTGACACCGGGGAGCTGTTTTTT. This gives the protein CASSPQGGADTGELFF.

This clonotype was observed many times. V is TRBV10-3 and J is TRBJ2-7; D unclear. This CDR3 contains 13 residues. The germline V gene has CDR1 ENHRY and CDR2 SYGVKD. Trimming took 0 bases from V and 3 from J, leaving 6 bases between them. The DNA for the CDR3 is TGTGCCATCAGTGAGTCACTAAGCTACGAGCAGTACTTC. Translation: CAISESLSYEQYF.

This clonotype has a count of ten or more. The CDR3 reads CASSLERRSGYTF. Written as DNA, the CDR3 is TGTGCCAGCAGCTTAGAAAGGAGGTCGGGCTACACCTTC. The chain is built from TRBV7-2 and TRBJ1-2; D is unclear. Trimming cost V 1 base and J 8 bases, with 11 bases left between them. The CDR3 runs to 13 residues. Germline V gene sequence: CDR1 SGHTA, CDR2 FQGNSA.

This clonotype was found many times. The chain couples TRBV12-3 or TRBV12-4 to TRBJ1-5; D is unresolved. This CDR3 has 16 amino acids. Trimming took 1 base from V and 1 from J, leaving 11 bases between them. The DNA of the CDR3 is TGTGCCAGCAGTTTAGATGGCCCGGTGAGCAATCAGCCCCAGCATTTT. Amino acid sequence: CASSLDGPVSNQPQHF.

This sequence joins TRBV12-3 or TRBV12-4 and TRBJ2-5; TRBD2 aligns across 7 bases. CDR3 size: 15 residues. The V and J ends lost 3 bases and 4 bases, in that order; junction bases with no gene match: 8. The CDR3 is CASSLEGGAGETQYF. The CDR3 nucleotides read TGTGCCAGCAGTTTGGAGGGAGGGGCAGGAGAGACCCAGTACTTC.

The chain recombines TRBV20-1 with TRBJ2-3; TRBD2 agrees at 11 bases. The V gene end was trimmed by 6 bases and the J gene end by 6 bases; junction bases not matched to a gene: 11. In germline, CDR1 is DFQATT, CDR2 SNEGSKA (reference sequence). CDR3 length: 15 amino acids. DNA for the CDR3: TGCAGTGCCACGATAGCGGGGGGGAGACTTGATACGCAGTATTTT. Encoded protein: CSATIAGGRLDTQYF.

To note about this clonotype: A much larger clonotype is one base distant, so this may be a read error. The rearrangement links TRBV7-9 to TRBJ2-1, with D uncertain. The CDR3 contains 13 residues. Per the germline V gene, CDR1 is SEHNR and CDR2 is FQNEAQ (reference sequence). V shed 4 bases and J shed 6 bases, with 10 bases lying between them. CDR3 coding DNA: TGTGCCAGCAGCTCCTCTGGCAGCAATGAGCAGTTCTTC. This encodes CASSSSGSNEQFF.

This clonotype was seen many times. V and J are TRBV11-2 and TRBJ1-5; 12 bases line up with TRBD1. The germline V gene encodes CDR1 SGHAT and CDR2 FQNNGV. This CDR3 comprises 17 residues. The V segment lost 5 bases and the J segment 7 bases; nucleotides outside the gene matches: 12. This CDR3 is CASSPAGGQGARQPQHF. CDR3 in DNA: TGTGCCAGCAGCCCAGCAGGGGGACAGGGGGCGAGACAGCCCCAGCATTTT.